Listed below are T cell receptor beta chains from one sample, sequenced in a study of OX40 agonist ivuxolimab in advanced cancers. The repertoire was sequenced with immunoSEQ multiplex PCR; TCRdb's copy has only in-frame clones and lacks some. The data contain about 22,000 clones, approximately 83% of them seen just once; the ten biggest clones take up about 28%. Material: CD4+ or CD8+ T cells sorted from blood, obtained in a trial of the OX40 agonist ivuxolimab. The receptors shown here come from an adult with an advanced solid tumor such as melanoma, head and neck, liver or kidney cancer. Each CDR3 is given with its conserved first and last residue. D genes are given only for firm matches. Clone size is not always given. Where it is, it says once, few, many or a class for expanded clones.

d_gene	v_gene	j_gene	abundance	CDR3nt	CDR3aa
-	TRBV5-1	TRBJ1-3	-	TGCGCCAGCAGCCCAGGGACGGCTGGAAACACCATATATTTT	CASSPGTAGNTIYF
TRBD2	TRBV9	TRBJ2-1	-	TGTGCCAGCAGCCCCTACTCGCGGGAGGGGGATGAGCAGTTCTTC	CASSPYSREGDEQFF
-	TRBV15	TRBJ2-7	-	TGTGCCACCAGCAGAGACAGAACAGCCTCCTACGAGCAGTACTTC	CATSRDRTASYEQYF
-	TRBV11-2	TRBJ2-7	-	TGTGCCAGCAGCGCCCGGGGGGCAGGGGGCGCCTACGAGCAGTACTTC	CASSARGAGGAYEQYF
-	TRBV6-4	TRBJ2-1	-	TGTGCCAGCAGTGACACGAGCGTTTCCTACAATGAGCAGTTCTTC	CASSDTSVSYNEQFF
TRBD1	TRBV19	TRBJ1-5	-	TGTGCCAGTAGTACGCTACCGCAGGGGGCGACTCAGCCCCAGCATTTT	CASSTLPQGATQPQHF
-	TRBV6-6	TRBJ1-2	-	TGTGCCATGAGAGGGGGAAACTATGGCTACACCTTC	CAMRGGNYGYTF
-	TRBV30	TRBJ2-5	-	TGTGCCTGGAGCCGAGATACTGGCGGCCCTCAAGAGACCCAGTACTTC	CAWSRDTGGPQETQYF
TRBD1	TRBV7-9	TRBJ1-1	once	TGTGCCAGCAGCCCGGACAGGGGCGCTGAAGCTTTCTTT	CASSPDRGAEAFF
TRBD1	TRBV27	TRBJ2-1	-	TGTGCCAGCAGTTTGGGACAGCCCCACTACAATGAGCAGTTCTTC	CASSLGQPHYNEQFF
TRBD1	TRBV28	TRBJ2-7	-	TGTGCCAGCAGGCCTTTCACAGGGGGACCCTACGAGCAGTACTTC	CASRPFTGGPYEQYF
-	TRBV9	TRBJ2-1	-	TGTGCCAGCAGCTCAGCGGGTCTTGAGCAGTTCTTC	CASSSAGLEQFF
TRBD2	TRBV7-8	TRBJ2-7	-	TGTGCCAGCAGCTTAGACCTAGCGGGAGACCCGACCTACGAGCAGTACTTC	CASSLDLAGDPTYEQYF
TRBD1	TRBV18	TRBJ2-7	once	TGTGCCAGCTCAGACAGGGCCTCCTACGAGCAGTACTTC	CASSDRASYEQYF
-	TRBV11-2	TRBJ2-6	-	TGTGCCAGCAGCCCCCCTTGGCGGGACGGGGGCTGGGCCAACGTCCTGACTTTC	CASSPPWRDGGWANVLTF
-	TRBV4-1	TRBJ2-7	-	TGCGCCAGCAGCCAAGCGCTAGCGCTCTCCTACGAGCAGTACTTC	CASSQALALSYEQYF
-	TRBV7-9	TRBJ2-7	-	TGTGCCAGCAGCCCTGAGGTCCCAGCAGAGTACGAGCAGTACTTC	CASSPEVPAEYEQYF
-	TRBV7-6	TRBJ2-3	-	TGTGCCAGCAGCTTATGGGGGACTAGCACAGATACGCAGTATTTT	CASSLWGTSTDTQYF
-	TRBV27	TRBJ2-7	-	TGTGCCAGCAGTAAGGACAGTGTACAGTACTTC	CASSKDSVQYF
-	TRBV2	TRBJ2-3	-	TGTGCCAGCAGAGGGCCTAGCGCCGGAGCGGTAGATACGCAGTATTTT	CASRGPSAGAVDTQYF
TRBD1	TRBV19	TRBJ1-2	-	TGTGCCAGTAGTATAAGCCGGACAGGAGGCGATGGCTACACCTTC	CASSISRTGGDGYTF
-	TRBV27	TRBJ1-2	few	TGTGCCAGCAGTTTATCTCCCCTGGGGGGTTTCTATGGCTACACCTTC	CASSLSPLGGFYGYTF
-	TRBV2	TRBJ2-3	-	TGTGCCAGCAGGGTTTATCGGGGGCGCGGGACAGATACGCAGTATTTT	CASRVYRGRGTDTQYF
TRBD2	TRBV10-3	TRBJ2-7	-	TGTGCCACCGAGAGCGGGGGCTTCTCCTACGAGCAGTACTTC	CATESGGFSYEQYF
-	TRBV11-2	TRBJ2-3	-	TGTGCCAGCAGCTTGGCTAGGCAGGGGCGGGAGAACACAGATACGCAGTATTTT	CASSLARQGRENTDTQYF
TRBD2	TRBV30	TRBJ2-5	medium-sized	TGTGCCTGGAGTGGGGGGGTAGCGGGAGGATTCCAAGAGACCCAGTACTTC	CAWSGGVAGGFQETQYF
-	TRBV9	TRBJ2-1	once	TGTGCCAGCAGCGTAGAAGAGGGAACTTACAATGAGCAGTTCTTC	CASSVEEGTYNEQFF
TRBD1	TRBV4-1	TRBJ1-1	-	TGCGCCAGCAGCCAGTCGACACAGGGGGCGTACACTGAAGCTTTCTTT	CASSQSTQGAYTEAFF
TRBD1	TRBV29-1	TRBJ1-2	-	TGCAGCGTGGGGACAGGGGATGGCTACACCTTC	CSVGTGDGYTF
-	TRBV5-1	TRBJ2-7	-	TGCGCCAGCACCCAGAGCTTCTACGAGCAGTACTTC	CASTQSFYEQYF
-	TRBV13	TRBJ1-4	-	TGTGCCAGCAGCTTGGGGGCGAGGGGTAATGAAAAACTGTTTTTT	CASSLGARGNEKLFF
-	TRBV4-1	TRBJ2-7	-	TGCGCCAGCAGCCAGGCCGGGACTGCCGGCTACGAGCAGTACTTC	CASSQAGTAGYEQYF
TRBD1	TRBV6-5	TRBJ1-6	few	TGTGCCAGCAGTTATACAGGGGATCATTCACCCCTCCACTTT	CASSYTGDHSPLHF
-	TRBV28	TRBJ1-5	-	TGTGCCAGTCGGACAGAATATAGCAATCAGCCCCAGCATTTT	CASRTEYSNQPQHF
-	TRBV7-9	TRBJ2-7	-	TGTGCCAGCAGCTACGAAACAGGGAGCTCCTACGAGCAGTACTTC	CASSYETGSSYEQYF
TRBD1	TRBV5-1	TRBJ2-3	once	TGCGCCAGCAGCCCGGACAGGGCAGATACGCAGTATTTT	CASSPDRADTQYF
TRBD2	TRBV11-3	TRBJ2-3	-	TGTGCCAGCAGCCTTATCCCCCTAGCGGAACCCACAGATACGCAGTATTTT	CASSLIPLAEPTDTQYF
-	TRBV19	TRBJ2-2	-	TGTGCCAGTAGTATAGGTCTACTGGAGCTGTTTTTT	CASSIGLLELFF
-	TRBV29-1	TRBJ2-3	-	TGCAGCGTTGATCGTGCTAGCACAGATACGCAGTATTTT	CSVDRASTDTQYF
TRBD2	TRBV6-5	TRBJ2-1	-	TGTGCCAGCAGTCACACTAGCGGAAAAGGGAGTGAGCAGTTCTTC	CASSHTSGKGSEQFF
TRBD2	TRBV9	TRBJ2-1	-	TGTGCCAGCAGCCCTAGCGGGGTAAGCTACAATGAGCAGTTCTTC	CASSPSGVSYNEQFF
-	TRBV5-1	TRBJ2-1	-	TGCGCCAGCAGCTTGGTCCCTAGCCCCTCAGCCGAGCAGTTCTTC	CASSLVPSPSAEQFF
-	TRBV28	TRBJ2-5	-	TGTGCCAGCAGTTTATCTGGGGGAGAGACCCAGTACTTC	CASSLSGGETQYF
-	TRBV7-9	TRBJ2-3	-	TGTGCCAGCAGCACCTCCACAGATACGCAGTATTTT	CASSTSTDTQYF
TRBD1	TRBV7-8	TRBJ2-7	-	TGTGCCAGCAGCTTCCCGGGACAGGGCTACGAGCAGTACTTC	CASSFPGQGYEQYF
TRBD1	TRBV7-6	TRBJ2-7	-	TGTGCCAGCAGCTCCGTTATCCAGGGGGCGGGGTACGAGCAGTACTTC	CASSSVIQGAGYEQYF
-	TRBV27	TRBJ2-3	-	TGTGCCAGCAGTTTTGGCTCCTACCCCACAGATACGCAGTATTTT	CASSFGSYPTDTQYF
-	TRBV19	TRBJ2-7	-	TGTGCCAGTAGTATTGTATTTGGGCAGTTCTCCTACGAGCAGTACTTC	CASSIVFGQFSYEQYF
-	TRBV5-8	TRBJ1-2	once	TGTGCCAGTAGCGTCGGAGTCTATGGCTACACCTTC	CASSVGVYGYTF
TRBD2	TRBV9	TRBJ2-5	-	TGTGCCAGCAGTCCAAGAGCGGGCGCGGGGGGGACCCAGTACTTC	CASSPRAGAGGTQYF
-	TRBV7-8	TRBJ2-5	-	TGTGCCAGCAGCTTAGGGCTGGGGCAGGGGGAGACCCAGTACTTC	CASSLGLGQGETQYF
-	TRBV7-3	TRBJ2-7	-	TGTGCCAGCAGCTTAACGGGGGGAAACTACGAGCAGTACTTC	CASSLTGGNYEQYF
TRBD2	TRBV9	TRBJ2-2	medium-sized	TGTGCCAGCAGCGTAGATAGCGGGAGAGGGGAGCTGTTTTTT	CASSVDSGRGELFF
-	TRBV19	TRBJ2-3	-	TGTGCCAGTAGTATGGTGAGGGCAGATACGCAGTATTTT	CASSMVRADTQYF
TRBD1	TRBV25-1	TRBJ1-1	-	TGTGCCAGCAGTTTACAGGGGGCGTCCACTGAAGCTTTCTTT	CASSLQGASTEAFF